This T cell receptor (beta chain) was profiled in a study of blood T cell repertoires in COVID-19. Study-wide context: T cells, B-cell-depleted T cells, or PBMCs provided the cDNA or gDNA that served as material.

Germline assignment: CDR1 SEHNR and CDR2 FQNEAQ (reference sequence). Trimming left V 5 bases short and J 5 bases short, with 15 bases between. The CDR3 has 15 residues. The repertoire was sequenced with immunoSEQ multiplex PCR; TCRdb's copy has only in-frame clones and lacks some. The repertoire holds a few hundred thousand clones, with roughly nine tenths as singletons. The sequenced sample was peripheral blood. The V call is TRBV7-9, the J call TRBJ1-4, with D perhaps TRBD1 (5 bases). The sequence derives from a woman aged 55-70 years with COVID-19, enrolled during active disease. CDR3: CASSPTRTPNEKLFF. CDR3 nucleotide sequence: TGTGCCAGCAGCCCCACCCGGACACCGAATGAAAAACTGTTTTTT.